Listed below are T cell receptor beta chains from one sample, sequenced in a study of OX40 agonist ivuxolimab in advanced cancers. The method was immunoSEQ multiplex PCR; TCRdb's version includes in-frame clones alone and lacks a portion of them. The profile covers 45,000 to 75,000 clones, with roughly 77% appearing a single time and roughly 1.1% taken by the ten largest. Specimen: CD4+ or CD8+ T cells sorted from blood, collected in a trial of the OX40 agonist ivuxolimab. The origin of the receptors is an adult with an advanced solid tumor such as melanoma, head and neck, liver or kidney cancer. Each CDR3 is given with its conserved first and last residue. The D gene is left open where the match is weak. Some rows have no size entry. The others give once, few or many, or a class for an expanded clone.

J gene,D gene,V gene,clone size,CDR3 DNA,CDR3 protein
TRBJ2-7,.,TRBV5-4,.,TGTGCCAGCAGCCTGTACAACAGGGAGAGCTACGAGCAGTACTTC,CASSLYNRESYEQYF
TRBJ2-7,TRBD2,TRBV30,.,TGTGCCTGGAGTGACCCCGGGGCTAGCGGGAGGTACGAGCAGTACTTC,CAWSDPGASGRYEQYF
TRBJ2-3,.,TRBV2,.,TGTGCCAGTCACTTGGCAGATACGCAGTATTTT,CASHLADTQYF
TRBJ2-2,.,TRBV19,.,TGTGCCAGTAGTACGGTAACAGGTCCCGGGGAGCTGTTTTTT,CASSTVTGPGELFF
TRBJ1-2,.,TRBV4-1,once,TGCGCCAGCAGCCAAGATGGGCGACCCTATGGCTACACCTTC,CASSQDGRPYGYTF
TRBJ2-5,.,TRBV11-3,.,TGTGCCAGCAGCCCCACGGGCCAAGAGACCCAGTACTTC,CASSPTGQETQYF
TRBJ2-3,TRBD2,TRBV4-1,.,TGCGCCAGCAGCCAGGCCGGGACTAGCGGGGGGCAGGATACGCAGTATTTT,CASSQAGTSGGQDTQYF
TRBJ1-1,.,TRBV6-6,.,TGTGCCAGCAGTTCCCCCGACATGAACACTGAAGCTTTCTTT,CASSSPDMNTEAFF
TRBJ2-5,.,TRBV7-9,.,TGTGCCAGCGCACCCCACCGGGGAGAGGAGACCCAGTACTTC,CASAPHRGEETQYF
TRBJ2-5,.,TRBV27,.,TGTGCCAGCAGTGGCTGGACAGAAGAGACCCAGTACTTC,CASSGWTEETQYF
TRBJ2-2,.,TRBV7-2,.,TGTGCCAGCAGCTTAAATGGGGATCCGAACACCGGGGAGCTGTTTTTT,CASSLNGDPNTGELFF
TRBJ1-2,.,TRBV11-2,few,TGTGCCAGCAGCTTAGCGACAGGAGGGGGCTACACCTTC,CASSLATGGGYTF
TRBJ2-5,.,TRBV5-1,.,TGCGCCAGCAGCTTGAATGGAGTGCAAGAGACCCAGTACTTC,CASSLNGVQETQYF
TRBJ1-2,TRBD1,TRBV28,.,TGTGCCAGCAGCCTCAACGGGGACAGGGGGCGCCGGGGCTACACCTTC,CASSLNGDRGRRGYTF
TRBJ2-1,.,TRBV11-2,.,TGTGCCAGCAGCTTAGCGGGGCTCGTCAATGAGCAGTTCTTC,CASSLAGLVNEQFF
TRBJ1-4,.,TRBV4-2,.,TGTGCCAGCAGCGTCCAGTGGGATGAAAAACTGTTTTTT,CASSVQWDEKLFF
TRBJ1-2,.,TRBV5-4,.,TGTGCCAGCAGCTTTGACCCGGGGAACTATGGCTACACCTTC,CASSFDPGNYGYTF
TRBJ2-7,TRBD1,TRBV2,.,TGTGCCAGCAGCGGACAGGGGGACGAGCAGTACTTC,CASSGQGDEQYF